These T cell receptor beta chains were read from a single sample in a study of blood T cell repertoires in COVID-19. Sequencing used immunoSEQ multiplex PCR; TCRdb keeps in-frame clones, though not all of them. The sample consists of roughly 250,000 clones, around 88% of them appearing once. Sample: PBMCs or T cells enriched from blood (not recorded which). Receptor source: a woman aged 40 to 50 with acute COVID-19. Both conserved end residues are part of each CDR3. Each record gives: J gene, V gene, CDR3 protein.

J gene: TRBJ2-7; V gene: TRBV5-1; CDR3 protein: CASREDRGAQYF
J gene: TRBJ2-1; V gene: TRBV11-1; CDR3 protein: CASSLDGGSSYNEQFF
J gene: TRBJ1-1; V gene: TRBV27; CDR3 protein: CASEKGTEAFF
J gene: TRBJ2-1; V gene: TRBV7-2; CDR3 protein: CASSLNSGSGYNEQFF
J gene: TRBJ1-5; V gene: TRBV2; CDR3 protein: CASSEAQTGGGQPQHF
J gene: TRBJ1-1; V gene: TRBV28; CDR3 protein: CASAAGLTEAFF
J gene: TRBJ1-1; V gene: TRBV7-2; CDR3 protein: CASSLGPLLAEAFF
J gene: TRBJ1-2; V gene: TRBV5-4; CDR3 protein: CASSSQVVGYTF
J gene: TRBJ1-1; V gene: TRBV29-1; CDR3 protein: CSVSAGWGMNTEAFF
J gene: TRBJ1-1; V gene: TRBV30; CDR3 protein: CARGRMNTEAFF
J gene: TRBJ2-1; V gene: TRBV19; CDR3 protein: CASSRLPDSYNEQFF
J gene: TRBJ1-5; V gene: TRBV7-2; CDR3 protein: CASSPDRGRNNQPQHF
J gene: TRBJ2-1; V gene: TRBV12-3/TRBV12-4; CDR3 protein: CASSLRQDTEQFF
J gene: TRBJ1-5; V gene: TRBV28; CDR3 protein: CASSDLPGQGGSNQPQHF
J gene: TRBJ1-6; V gene: TRBV5-1; CDR3 protein: CASSLGTVSPLHF
J gene: TRBJ2-1; V gene: TRBV5-5; CDR3 protein: CASSSLAGGSYNEQFF
J gene: TRBJ1-1; V gene: TRBV10-1; CDR3 protein: CASSEAGQGSTEAFF
J gene: TRBJ1-5; V gene: TRBV30; CDR3 protein: CAWSVRGNQPQHF
J gene: TRBJ2-1; V gene: TRBV24-1; CDR3 protein: CATSVGAGGGGGEQFF
J gene: TRBJ2-2; V gene: TRBV11-3; CDR3 protein: CASSFRAGANVGELFF
J gene: TRBJ2-7; V gene: TRBV6-5; CDR3 protein: CASSLDRSTYEQYF
J gene: TRBJ1-1; V gene: TRBV27; CDR3 protein: CASSLVGRTEAFF
J gene: TRBJ2-1; V gene: TRBV13; CDR3 protein: CASSSVENSYNEQFF
J gene: TRBJ2-2; V gene: TRBV2; CDR3 protein: CASSDLGGAGGELFF
J gene: TRBJ2-5; V gene: TRBV24-1; CDR3 protein: CATSDFKGLTRETQYF